This T cell receptor beta chain is from a study of blood T cell repertoires in COVID-19. TCRdb's copy holds only in-frame clones and misses some; the assay was immunoSEQ multiplex PCR. This sample carries under 350,000 clones, roughly 90% of them seen once, and the ten largest clones take about 4.6%. Germline V gene lookup returns CDR1 SGHRS and CDR2 YFSETQ. The CDR3 consists of 14 residues. The V gene lost 2 bases and the J gene lost 9 bases, with 15 bases spanning the gap. This chain connects TRBV5-1 to TRBJ2-1; tentatively, D is TRBD1 (5 bases). The receptor comes from a man aged 40-55 years with acute or convalescent COVID-19. Sequenced material: peripheral blood. CDR3: CASSFGPRAGEQFF. The CDR3 nucleotides are TGCGCCAGCAGCTTTGGCCCCAGGGCAGGTGAGCAGTTCTTC.